This T cell receptor (beta chain) was sequenced for a study of cytomegalovirus exposure and HLA in healthy donors. This clone appeared once. What it binds is not known. The PCR ran on 60 Vbeta and 13 Jbeta primers. Sequenced by immunoSEQ multiplex PCR; TCRdb stores in-frame clones only, minus some. The sample lists over 200,000 clones; 82% were seen once. General observations from the study: Beyond CMV serostatus, there was no information to go on about immune exposure. Reportedly, a later analysis found an Asian-associated ancestry cluster had fewer N-insertions than the roughly 700-donor mean.

The clonotype comes from a man aged 40-49 years in good health and CMV-seropositive. The sample was PBMCs.

The CDR3 sequence: CATSRERYTEAFF. The CDR3 DNA is TGTGCCACCAGCAGAGAACGGTACACTGAAGCTTTCTTT. The rearrangement joins TRBV15 to TRBJ1-1; D not resolved. CDR3 length equals 13 residues. Trimming left V 0 bases short and J 3 bases short, with 5 bases between. Germline assignment: CDR1 LNHNV and CDR2 YYDKDF (reference sequence).